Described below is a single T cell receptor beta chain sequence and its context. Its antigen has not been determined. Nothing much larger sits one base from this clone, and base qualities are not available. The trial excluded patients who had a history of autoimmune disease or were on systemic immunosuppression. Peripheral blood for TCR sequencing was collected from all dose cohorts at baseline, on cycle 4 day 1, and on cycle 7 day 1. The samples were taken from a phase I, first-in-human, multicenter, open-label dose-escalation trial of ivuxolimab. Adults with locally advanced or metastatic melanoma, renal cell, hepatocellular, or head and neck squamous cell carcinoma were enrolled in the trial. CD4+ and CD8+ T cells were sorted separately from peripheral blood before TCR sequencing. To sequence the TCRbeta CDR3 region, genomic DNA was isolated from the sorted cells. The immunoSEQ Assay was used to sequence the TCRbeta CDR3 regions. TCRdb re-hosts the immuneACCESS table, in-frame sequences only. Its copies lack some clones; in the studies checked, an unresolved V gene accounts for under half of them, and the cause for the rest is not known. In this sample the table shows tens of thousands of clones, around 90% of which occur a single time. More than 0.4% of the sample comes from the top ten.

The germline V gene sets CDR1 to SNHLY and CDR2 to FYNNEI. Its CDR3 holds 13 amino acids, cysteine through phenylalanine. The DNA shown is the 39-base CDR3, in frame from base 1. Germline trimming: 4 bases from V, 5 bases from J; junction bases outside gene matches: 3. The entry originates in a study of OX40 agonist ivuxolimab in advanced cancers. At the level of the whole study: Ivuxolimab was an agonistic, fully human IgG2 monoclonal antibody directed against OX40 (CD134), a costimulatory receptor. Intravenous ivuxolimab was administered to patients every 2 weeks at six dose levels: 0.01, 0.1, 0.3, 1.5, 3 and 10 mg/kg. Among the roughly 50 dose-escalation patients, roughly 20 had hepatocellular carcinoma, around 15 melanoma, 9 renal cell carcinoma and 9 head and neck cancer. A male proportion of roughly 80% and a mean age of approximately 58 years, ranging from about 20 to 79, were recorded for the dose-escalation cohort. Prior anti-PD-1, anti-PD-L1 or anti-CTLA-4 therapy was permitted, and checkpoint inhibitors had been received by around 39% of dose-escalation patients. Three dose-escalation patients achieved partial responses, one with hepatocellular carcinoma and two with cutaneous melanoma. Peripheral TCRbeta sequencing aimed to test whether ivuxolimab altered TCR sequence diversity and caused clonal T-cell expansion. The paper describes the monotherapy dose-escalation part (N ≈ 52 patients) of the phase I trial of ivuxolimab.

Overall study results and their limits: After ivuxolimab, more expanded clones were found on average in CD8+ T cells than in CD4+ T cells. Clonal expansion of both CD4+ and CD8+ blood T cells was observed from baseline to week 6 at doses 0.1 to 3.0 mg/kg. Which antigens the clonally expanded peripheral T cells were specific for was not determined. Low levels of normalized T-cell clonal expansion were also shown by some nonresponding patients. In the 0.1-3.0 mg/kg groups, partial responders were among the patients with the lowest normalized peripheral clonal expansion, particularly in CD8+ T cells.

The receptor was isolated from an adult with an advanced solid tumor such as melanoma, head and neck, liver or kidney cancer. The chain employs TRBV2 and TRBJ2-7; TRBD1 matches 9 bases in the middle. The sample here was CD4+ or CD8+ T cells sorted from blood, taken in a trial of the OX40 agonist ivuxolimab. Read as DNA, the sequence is TGTGCCAGCAGTGGGACAGGGGTCAACGAGCAGTACTTC. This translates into CASSGTGVNEQYF.